This TCR beta chain was profiled in a study of T-cell memory formation after mild COVID-19. This clonotype was detected a few times. The antigen remains unidentified. With 3 bases clipped from V and 3 bases from J, the junction kept 8 bases outside the gene matches. From germline, CDR1 is MNHEY and CDR2 SMNVEV (reference sequence). The CDR3 is 15 amino acids. Study conclusions and caveats: Some clones that responded were present in memory (sampled pre-infection), which suggests cross-reactive memory joined.

A single record per CDR3 protein comes from TCRdb applying MiXCR to the 5' RACE reads. The sample has 300,000 to 400,000 distinct CDR3 sequences, approximately 15% seen once. The V and J genes are TRBV27 and TRBJ2-7, with 7 bases identical to TRBD1. Sequenced material: PBMCs or a T cell subset sorted from them (not recorded which). This sequence originates from a man between 18 and 29 years old who had mild COVID-19 (a few samples of this study predate the infection). Cell type and time point are not known. The CDR3 reads CASSLGAPGGYEQYF. In DNA, the CDR3 is TGTGCCAGCAGTTTGGGTGCCCCAGGGGGCTACGAGCAGTACTTC.